A single sample gave rise to the 23 T cell receptor beta chains below, sequenced in a study of blood T cell repertoires in COVID-19. Here immunoSEQ multiplex PCR was the method, and the copy in TCRdb shows in-frame clones only, minus some. Among around 200,000 clones, around 78% were seen once, and the ten largest hold 2.5% to 3%. Sequencing was performed on peripheral blood. These TCRs come from a woman aged 80 or older with active or convalescent COVID-19.

V usage is TRBV5-4 and J usage is TRBJ2-2; D unclear. This CDR3 has 13 residues. Germline values: CDR1 SGHNT, CDR2 YYREEE (reference sequence). The germline V and J ends were trimmed by 2 bases and 5 bases, with 7 bases remaining between them. CDR3 sequence reads: CASSFGATGELFF. CDR3 coding DNA: TGTGCCAGCAGCTTCGGTGCAACCGGGGAGCTGTTTTTT.

This clone was found a few times. The V gene is TRBV11-2, the J gene TRBJ1-2; D gene uncertain. Per germline, CDR1 SGHAT and CDR2 FQNNGV. The CDR3 contains 14 residues. V was clipped by 1 base and J by 3 bases, with 9 bases between them. CDR3 coding DNA: TGTGCCAGCAGCTTAGGCCAAGCCTACTATGGCTACACCTTC. It specifies CASSLGQAYYGYTF.

Written as DNA, the CDR3 is TGTGCCAGCAGTCTCCCGGCGCAGGTTCAGCCCCAGCATTTT. Protein: CASSLPAQVQPQHF. The chain carries TRBV28 and TRBJ1-5; no clear D. The CDR3 is made up of 14 amino acids. The V gene lost 5 bases and the J gene lost 6 bases, with 14 bases spanning the gap. Per germline, CDR1 MDHEN and CDR2 SYDVKM.

The chain has TRBV28 and TRBJ2-1, with D maybe TRBD2 (6 bases). Germline CDR1 MDHEN, CDR2 SYDVKM. V dropped 5 bases and J dropped 5 bases, with 19 bases sitting between them. This CDR3 spans 16 amino acids. The CDR3 sequence: CASSPTGLKGNNEQFF. Written as DNA, the CDR3 is TGTGCCAGCAGTCCGACGGGACTTAAAGGGAACAATGAGCAGTTCTTC.

V and J are TRBV2 and TRBJ1-5, with D perhaps matching TRBD1 (5 bases). Per germline, CDR1 SNHLY and CDR2 FYNNEI. V lost 6 bases and J 4 bases, leaving 16 bases between the germline ends. CDR3 length equals 15 residues. As DNA, the CDR3 is TGTGCCAGCAGAGCTGACAGTGGGGGGAATCAGCCCCAGCATTTT. Translated: CASRADSGGNQPQHF. Full variable domain (missing parts from reference TRBV2 and TRBJ1-5): EPEVTQTPSHQVTQMGQEVILRCVPISNHLYFYWYRQILGQKVEFLVSFYNNEISEKSEIFDDQFSVERPDGSNFTLKIRSTKLEDSAMYFCASRADSGGNQPQHFGDGTRLSIL.

The chain is built from TRBV6-5 and TRBJ1-6, with 9 bases lining up with TRBD1. Trimming took 0 bases from V and 8 from J; bases not matched to a gene: 2. The CDR3 is 15 residues long. Germline V gene sequence: CDR1 MNHEY, CDR2 SVGAGI. The CDR3 DNA sequence: TGTGCCAGCAGTTACTCGGACAGGGGCGATTCACCCCTCCACTTT. Its translation is CASSYSDRGDSPLHF.

The V gene is TRBV5-4, the J gene TRBJ2-3; 7 nucleotides match TRBD1. After removal of 3 bases from V and 0 bases from J, the junction contained 7 bases not matched to a gene. The length of the CDR3 is 16 residues. Germline V gene data show CDR1 as SGHNT and CDR2 as YYREEE (reference sequence). CDR3 bases: TGTGCCAGCAGCTCCCCCACACAGGGGAGCACAGATACGCAGTATTTT. Residues: CASSSPTQGSTDTQYF.

This chain connects TRBV15 to TRBJ1-3; D call uncertain. V was pared by 7 bases and J by 0 bases, with 10 bases between. The CDR3 is 14 residues long. Per the germline V gene, CDR1 is LNHNV and CDR2 is YYDKDF (reference sequence). The CDR3 DNA reads as TGTGCCACCACCCCTCGAGGCTCTGGAAACACCATATATTTT. This gives the protein CATTPRGSGNTIYF.

The chain couples TRBV18 to TRBJ1-2; 7 bases line up with TRBD1. The CDR3 runs to 14 residues. V lost 4 bases, J lost 0 bases, and 2 bases stayed unmatched. CDR1 and CDR2 (germline): KGHSH, LQKENI. DNA for the CDR3: TGTGCCAGCTCACAGGGGGCGGCTAACTATGGCTACACCTTC. This codes for CASSQGAANYGYTF.

This clone has just one count. This chain joins TRBV19 and TRBJ1-5, with D possibly matching TRBD1 (6 bases). Germline values: CDR1 LNHDA, CDR2 SQIVND (reference sequence). The CDR3 is 14 residues long. Trimming removed 3 bases at V and 6 bases at J, with 12 bases between. CDR3 bases: TGTGCCAGTAGTATCCAGGGGCGCGGTCAGCCCCAGCATTTT. It translates to CASSIQGRGQPQHF.

The rearrangement links TRBV3-1 (or the pseudogene TRBV3-2) to TRBJ1-1, with 9 bases lining up with TRBD1. Per germline, CDR1 LGHDT and CDR2 YNNKEL (reference sequence). The CDR3 sequence is 15 residues long. V was clipped by 5 bases and J by 0 bases; unmatched bases: 4. In nucleotides, the CDR3 is TGTGCCAGCAGCAAACAGGGGGCTCTGAACACTGAAGCTTTCTTT. Translation gives CASSKQGALNTEAFF.

V usage is TRBV4-2 and J usage is TRBJ1-2; the match to TRBD1 covers 9 bases. The CDR3 is 16 residues long. Germline V CDR1 and CDR2: LGHNA, YNFKEQ. Trimming cost V 4 bases and J 3 bases; bases outside gene matches: 9. CDR3 DNA sequence: TGTGCCAGCAGCCGACGGACAGGGGAATCGGACTATGGCTACACCTTC. Protein product: CASSRRTGESDYGYTF.

This chain joins TRBV7-2 and TRBJ2-5; TRBD1 is a possible D gene (5 bases). Germline loops: CDR1 SGHTA, CDR2 FQGNSA. This CDR3 contains 15 residues. V was cut by 5 bases and J by 1 base, with 14 bases left in between. CDR3 bases: TGTGCCAGCAGCACAGGACGGGTATTCCAAGAGACCCAGTACTTC. Translated, it gives CASSTGRVFQETQYF.

This clone was detected once. The chain recombines TRBV28 with TRBJ2-7; perhaps TRBD2 as D (7 bases). There are 15 residues in the CDR3. Trimming took 5 bases from V and 6 from J, leaving 20 bases between them. The V gene's germline CDR1 is MDHEN and CDR2 SYDVKM. The CDR3 loop is CASSPPWGGAGEQYF. CDR3 coding DNA: TGTGCCAGCAGTCCCCCTTGGGGGGGGGCGGGCGAGCAGTACTTC.

The rearrangement links TRBV6-1 to TRBJ1-6; D is possibly TRBD1 (5 bases). The V gene's germline CDR1 is MNHNS and CDR2 SASEGT. Trimming took off 1 base at V and 0 bases at J, with 10 bases between the two ends. This CDR3 comprises 17 residues. The CDR3, as DNA: TGTGCCAGCAGTGAAGTTGGGGGGAGCTCCTATAATTCACCCCTCCACTTT. This sequence encodes CASSEVGGSSYNSPLHF.

This chain joins TRBV19 and TRBJ2-2, with 14 bases that match TRBD2. The CDR3 runs 16 residues. Germline CDR1 is LNHDA and CDR2 is SQIVND (reference sequence). V dropped 3 bases and J dropped 6; count of bases not matched to a gene: 3. In nucleotides, the CDR3 is TGTGCCAGTAGTATTCGGACTAGCGGGGGGCCCGGGGAGCTGTTTTTT. Protein sequence: CASSIRTSGGPGELFF.

The chain joins TRBV6-6 to TRBJ2-7, with a possible D match to TRBD1 (5 bases). Germline CDR1 and CDR2: MNHNY and SVGAGI (reference sequence). V was pared by 0 bases and J by 4 bases, with 7 bases between. The CDR3 contains 13 residues. The CDR3 region has the DNA TGTGCCAGCAGTTACTCGACAGAGTACGAGCAGTACTTC. Translating it yields CASSYSTEYEQYF.

This clone was observed a handful of times. The chain joins TRBV2 to TRBJ1-1; TRBD1 aligns across 8 bases. This CDR3 has 14 residues. V lost 7 bases to trimming and J lost 1 base; unmatched junction nucleotides: 5. Per the germline V gene, CDR1 is SNHLY and CDR2 is FYNNEI. The CDR3 region is CASIQGARNTEAFF. As DNA, the CDR3 is TGTGCCAGCATCCAGGGGGCACGGAACACTGAAGCTTTCTTT.

The rearrangement joins TRBV14 to TRBJ2-3; D is possibly TRBD2 (5 bases). V lost 5 bases, J lost 7 bases, and 16 bases lay in between. CDR3 length: 14 amino acids. The germline V gene has CDR1 SGHDN and CDR2 FVKESK. The CDR3 loop reads CASSEPGLGNTQYF. CDR3 in DNA: TGTGCCAGCAGCGAGCCGGGCCTCGGGAATACGCAGTATTTT.

The sample holds a few counts of this clone. The chain couples TRBV6-1 to TRBJ2-1, with 11 bases lining up with TRBD1. V lost 4 bases to trimming and J lost 6 bases; unmatched junction nucleotides: 14. CDR3 length: 18 amino acids. Per germline, CDR1 MNHNS and CDR2 SASEGT. The CDR3 loop is CASSVGGLLGTGGNEQFF. The CDR3 bases are TGTGCCAGCAGTGTCGGCGGTCTGCTAGGGACAGGGGGCAATGAGCAGTTCTTC.

V and J are TRBV5-1 and TRBJ2-1; 9 bases fit TRBD2. This CDR3 has 14 amino acids. CDR1 SGHRS and CDR2 YFSETQ come from the germline V gene. V lost 4 bases and J lost 7; bases outside the gene matches: 6. CDR3: CASSRQRGVNEQFF. CDR3 DNA sequence: TGCGCCAGCAGCCGCCAGCGGGGGGTTAATGAGCAGTTCTTC.

This clone has just a few counts. The chain carries TRBV2 and TRBJ1-6; D call uncertain. Germline V gives CDR1 SNHLY, CDR2 FYNNEI. This CDR3 has 16 amino acids. Deletions cut 4 bases from V and 3 bases from J, with 13 bases between. CDR3 DNA sequence: TGTGCCAGCAGTGTCTTGTCCAGAAACTATAATTCACCCCTCCACTTT. This sequence encodes CASSVLSRNYNSPLHF.

The chain joins TRBV15 to TRBJ1-2; 7 bases map to TRBD1. This CDR3 is built from 17 residues. Germline V gives CDR1 LNHNV, CDR2 YYDKDF (reference sequence). V gave up 5 bases and J gave up 0 bases; unmatched junction bases: 12. DNA of the CDR3: TGTGCCACCAGCGGCACCGACAGGGTTTTAGCTAACTATGGCTACACCTTC. Its translation: CATSGTDRVLANYGYTF.